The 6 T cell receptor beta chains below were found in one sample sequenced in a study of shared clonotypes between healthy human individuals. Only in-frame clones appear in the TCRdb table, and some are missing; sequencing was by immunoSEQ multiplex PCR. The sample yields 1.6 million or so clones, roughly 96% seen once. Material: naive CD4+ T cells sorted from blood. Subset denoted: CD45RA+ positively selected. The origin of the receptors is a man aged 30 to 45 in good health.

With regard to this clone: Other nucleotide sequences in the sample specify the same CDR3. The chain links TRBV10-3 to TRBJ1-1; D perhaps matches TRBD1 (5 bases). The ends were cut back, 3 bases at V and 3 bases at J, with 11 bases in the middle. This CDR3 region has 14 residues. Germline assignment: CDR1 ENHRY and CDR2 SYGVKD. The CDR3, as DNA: TGTGCCATCAGTGAACGGGGGGGGGACACTGAAGCTTTCTTT. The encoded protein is CAISERGGDTEAFF.

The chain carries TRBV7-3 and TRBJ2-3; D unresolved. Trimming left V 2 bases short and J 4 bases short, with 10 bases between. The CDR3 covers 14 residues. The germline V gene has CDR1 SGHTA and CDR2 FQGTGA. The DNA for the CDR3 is TGTGCCAGCAGCTTATCGCCCGCTCCAGATACGCAGTATTTT. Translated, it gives CASSLSPAPDTQYF.

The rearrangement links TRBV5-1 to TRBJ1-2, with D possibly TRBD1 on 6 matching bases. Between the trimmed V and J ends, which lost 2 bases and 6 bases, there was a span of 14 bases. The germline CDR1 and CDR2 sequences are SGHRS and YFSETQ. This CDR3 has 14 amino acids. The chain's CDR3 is CASSFRRGRDGYTF. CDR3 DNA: TGCGCCAGCAGCTTCCGCCGGGGGCGCGATGGCTACACCTTC.

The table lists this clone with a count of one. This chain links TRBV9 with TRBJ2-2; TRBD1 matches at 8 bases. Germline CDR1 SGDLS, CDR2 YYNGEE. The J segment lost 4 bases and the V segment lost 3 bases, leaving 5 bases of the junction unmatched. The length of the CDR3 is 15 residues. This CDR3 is CASSARGRVTGELFF. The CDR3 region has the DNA TGTGCCAGCAGCGCCAGGGGGCGAGTCACCGGGGAGCTGTTTTTT.

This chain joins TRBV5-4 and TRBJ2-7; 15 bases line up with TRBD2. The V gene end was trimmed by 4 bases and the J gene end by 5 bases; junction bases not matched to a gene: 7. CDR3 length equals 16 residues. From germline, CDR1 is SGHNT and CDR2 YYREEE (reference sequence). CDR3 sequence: CASSQGLAGGFDEQYF. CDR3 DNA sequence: TGTGCCAGCAGCCAGGGACTAGCGGGAGGATTCGACGAGCAGTACTTC.

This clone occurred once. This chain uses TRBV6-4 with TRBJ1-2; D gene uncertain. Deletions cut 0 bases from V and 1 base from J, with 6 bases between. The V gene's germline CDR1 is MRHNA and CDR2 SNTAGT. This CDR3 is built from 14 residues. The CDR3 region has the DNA TGTGCCAGCAGTGACTCCCCCGGTAACTATGGCTACACCTTC. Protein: CASSDSPGNYGYTF.